What follows are 5 T cell receptor beta chains derived from one specimen sequenced in a study of T-cell reconstitution after alpha-beta-depleted transplantation in children. TCRbeta library construction was performed incorporating unique molecular identifiers. In TCRdb, the PCR reads were re-called with MiXCR into one record per CDR3 protein. This sample carries about 610,000 distinct CDR3 sequences, 10% to 13% of them seen once, and the ten largest clones take about 4.3%. The sequencing here drew on PBMCs from the stem cell graft donor, taken from the stem cell graft. Receptors originate from a human donor who donated a stem cell graft to a child with acute myeloid leukemia.

The chain uses TRBV27 and TRBJ2-1; TRBD2 agrees at 14 bases. CDR1 MNHEY and CDR2 SMNVEV come from the germline V gene (reference sequence). Losses at the gene ends were 5 bases for V and 6 bases for J; bases not matched to a gene: 6. The CDR3 is made up of 16 amino acids. CDR3 nucleotide sequence: TGTGCCAGCAGTATCGGGACTAGCGGGAGAGGCAATGAGCAGTTCTTC. Translation: CASSIGTSGRGNEQFF.

This clonotype has just a few counts. The J gene is TRBJ2-1, the V gene TRBV28; D is tentatively TRBD1 or TRBD2 (7 bases each). The CDR3 runs to 14 residues. Germline CDR1 reads MDHEN; CDR2 reads SYDVKM. Trimming took 7 bases from V and 6 from J, leaving 16 bases between them. CDR3 sequence (DNA): TGTGCCAGCATCCAGGGGGGGGTCGTCAATGAGCAGTTCTTC. Its protein product is CASIQGGVVNEQFF.

This clonotype was seen a handful of times. The CDR3, as DNA: TGTGCCAGCAGTTTAAGGGACAGATTCCAAGAGACCCAGTACTTC. Translation: CASSLRDRFQETQYF. The gene calls are TRBV28 and TRBJ2-5; 7 nucleotides line up with TRBD1. CDR1 and CDR2 (germline): MDHEN, SYDVKM. The CDR3 is 15 amino acids. Losses at the gene ends were 2 bases for V and 1 base for J; bases not matched to a gene: 4.

The rearrangement joins TRBV7-3 to TRBJ2-3; 9 nucleotides match TRBD1. CDR1 is SGHTA, CDR2 FQGTGA, per germline. V shed 0 bases, J shed 6 bases, and the junction held 10 bases outside the gene matches. The CDR3 extends over 17 amino acids. This CDR3 is CASSLTAFGTGRDTQYF. CDR3 DNA sequence: TGTGCCAGCAGCTTAACGGCTTTCGGGACAGGGAGGGATACGCAGTATTTT.

This clonotype appeared a few times. This chain uses TRBV30 with TRBJ2-2, with TRBD2 identical over 11 bases. V shed 6 bases and J 2 bases; nucleotides not matched to a gene: 8. CDR1 and CDR2 (germline): GTSNPN, SVGIG (reference sequence). The CDR3 is made up of 16 amino acids. The DNA for the CDR3 is TGTGCCTGCAGACTAGCGGGGACCCTAAACACCGGGGAGCTGTTTTTT. It specifies CACRLAGTLNTGELFF.